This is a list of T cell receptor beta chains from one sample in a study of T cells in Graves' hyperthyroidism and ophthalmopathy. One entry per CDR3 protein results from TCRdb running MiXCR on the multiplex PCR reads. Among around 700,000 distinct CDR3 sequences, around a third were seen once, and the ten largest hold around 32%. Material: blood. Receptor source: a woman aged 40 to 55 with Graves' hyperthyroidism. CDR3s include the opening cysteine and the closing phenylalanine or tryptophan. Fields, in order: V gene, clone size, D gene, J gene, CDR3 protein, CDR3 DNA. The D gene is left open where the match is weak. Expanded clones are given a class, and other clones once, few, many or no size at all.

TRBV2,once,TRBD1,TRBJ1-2,CASSSGTGRAYGYTF,TGTGCCAGCAGTTCCGGGACAGGGAGGGCCTATGGCTACACCTTC
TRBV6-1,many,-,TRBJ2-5,CASWRGPTQYF,TGTGCCAGCTGGAGGGGGCCGACCCAGTACTTC
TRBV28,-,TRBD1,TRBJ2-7,CASSSPGQTSYEQYF,TGTGCCAGCAGTTCCCCGGGACAGACATCCTACGAGCAGTACTTC
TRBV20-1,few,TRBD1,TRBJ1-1,CSARDGTGGDHTEAFF,TGCAGTGCTAGAGATGGGACAGGGGGCGACCACACTGAAGCTTTCTTT
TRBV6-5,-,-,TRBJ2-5,CASSYSYSSETQYF,TGTGCCAGCAGTTACTCTTATAGCTCGGAGACCCAGTACTTC
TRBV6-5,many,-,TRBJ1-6,CASSPRPRTGHNSPLHF,TGTGCCAGCAGTCCCCGACCCAGGACGGGCCATAATTCACCCCTCCACTTT
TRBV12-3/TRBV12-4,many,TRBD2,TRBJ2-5,CASTLIAGEVETQYF,TGTGCCAGCACCCTAATAGCGGGAGAGGTGGAGACCCAGTACTTC
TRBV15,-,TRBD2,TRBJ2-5,CATSRDSQLAGGPQETQYF,TGTGCCACCAGCAGAGATAGTCAACTAGCGGGGGGGCCGCAGGAGACCCAGTACTTC
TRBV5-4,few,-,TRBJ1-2,CASSLKGRVDYGYTF,TGTGCCAGCAGTTTAAAAGGGCGGGTCGACTATGGCTACACCTTC
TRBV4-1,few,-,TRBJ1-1,CASSQVIPDNEAFF,TGCGCCAGCAGCCAAGTAATTCCGGACAATGAAGCTTTCTTT
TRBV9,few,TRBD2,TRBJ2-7,CASSAPSGPDEQYF,TGTGCCAGCAGCGCTCCTAGCGGGCCGGACGAGCAGTACTTC
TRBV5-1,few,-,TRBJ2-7,CASSLGTSGIPYEQYF,TGCGCCAGCAGCTTGGGGACCTCGGGGATCCCCTACGAGCAGTACTTC
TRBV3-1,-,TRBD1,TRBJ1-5,CASSRGQGYGQPQHF,TGTGCCAGCAGCCGTGGACAGGGGTACGGGCAGCCCCAGCATTTT
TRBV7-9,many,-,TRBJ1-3,CASSPRRQGGGNTIYF,TGTGCCAGCAGCCCAAGGAGGCAGGGCGGAGGAAACACCATATATTTT
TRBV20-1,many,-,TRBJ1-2,CSAETANYGYTF,TGCAGTGCTGAAACTGCTAACTATGGCTACACCTTC
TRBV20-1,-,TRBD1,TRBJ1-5,CSARRTGGSNQPQHF,TGCAGTGCTCGGAGGACAGGGGGTAGCAATCAGCCCCAGCATTTT
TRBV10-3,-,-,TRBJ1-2,CAIGLGGVSYGYTF,TGTGCCATCGGCCTGGGGGGGGTCTCCTATGGCTACACCTTC
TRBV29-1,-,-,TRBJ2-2,CSVEDPLGPGELFF,TGCAGCGTTGAAGATCCATTGGGGCCCGGGGAGCTGTTTTTT
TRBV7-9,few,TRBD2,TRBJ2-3,CASSLRGADTQYF,TGTGCCAGCAGCTTACGGGGGGCAGATACGCAGTATTTT
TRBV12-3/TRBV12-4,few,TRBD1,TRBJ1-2,CASSRAGTVRSRGYTF,TGTGCCAGCAGTAGAGCGGGGACAGTGCGCTCGCGAGGCTACACCTTC
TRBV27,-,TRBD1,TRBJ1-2,CASSSPGQGIGYTF,TGTGCCAGCAGTTCCCCGGGACAGGGAATTGGCTACACCTTC
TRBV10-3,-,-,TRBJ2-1,CAISGPSGTGLYNEQFF,TGTGCCATCAGTGGGCCGTCCGGGACGGGACTTTACAATGAGCAGTTCTTC
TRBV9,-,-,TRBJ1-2,CASSGSSYRKSFYGYTF,TGTGCCAGCAGCGGGAGCTCCTACAGGAAATCGTTCTATGGCTACACCTTC
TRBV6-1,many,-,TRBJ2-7,CASSEAYQYF,TGTGCCAGCAGTGAAGCGTATCAGTACTTC
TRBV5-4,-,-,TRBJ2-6,CASSLVGISGANVLTF,TGTGCCAGCAGCTTGGTAGGGATCTCTGGGGCCAACGTCCTGACTTTC
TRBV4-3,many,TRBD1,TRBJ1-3,CASSQALDRGGNTIYF,TGCGCCAGCAGCCAAGCCCTTGACAGGGGTGGAAACACCATATATTTT
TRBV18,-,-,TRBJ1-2,CASSPPTRNYGYTF,TGTGCCAGCTCACCACCGACAAGGAACTATGGCTACACCTTC
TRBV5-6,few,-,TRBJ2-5,CASTTGTGQQETQYF,TGTGCCAGCACGACCGGCACGGGGCAACAAGAGACCCAGTACTTC
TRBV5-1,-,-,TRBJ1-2,CASSLAIRSESNYGYTF,TGCGCCAGCAGCTTGGCTATACGTAGCGAGTCTAACTATGGCTACACCTTC
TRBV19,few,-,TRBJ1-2,CASSIRPFHGYTF,TGTGCCAGTAGTATCCGACCCTTCCATGGCTACACCTTC
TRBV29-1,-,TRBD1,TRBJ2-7,CSVAGDRQYF,TGCAGCGTTGCAGGGGACAGGCAGTACTTC
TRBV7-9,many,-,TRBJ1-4,CASSPMGSTEKLFF,TGTGCCAGCAGCCCGATGGGCAGTACTGAAAAACTGTTTTTT
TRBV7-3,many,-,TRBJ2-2,CASSPEGTGELFF,TGTGCCAGCAGCCCTGAGGGGACCGGGGAGCTGTTTTTT
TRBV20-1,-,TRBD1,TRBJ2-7,CSARDDRGSYEQYF,TGCAGTGCTAGAGACGACAGGGGGTCGTACGAGCAGTACTTC
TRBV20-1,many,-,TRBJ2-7,CSASRGKPRDEQYF,TGCAGTGCTAGTAGAGGGAAGCCCAGGGACGAGCAGTACTTC
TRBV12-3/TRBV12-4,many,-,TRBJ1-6,CASRPQGSSPLHF,TGTGCCAGCAGACCACAGGGATCTTCACCCCTCCACTTT
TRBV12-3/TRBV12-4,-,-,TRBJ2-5,CASSPAPEKTQYF,TGTGCCAGCAGTCCAGCTCCCGAGAAGACCCAGTACTTC
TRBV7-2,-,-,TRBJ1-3,CASSPRGPGNTIYF,TGTGCCAGCAGTCCCCGGGGACCTGGAAACACCATATATTTT
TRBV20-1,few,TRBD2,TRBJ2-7,CSAMGLAGETYEQYF,TGCAGTGCTATGGGGCTAGCGGGAGAAACCTACGAGCAGTACTTC